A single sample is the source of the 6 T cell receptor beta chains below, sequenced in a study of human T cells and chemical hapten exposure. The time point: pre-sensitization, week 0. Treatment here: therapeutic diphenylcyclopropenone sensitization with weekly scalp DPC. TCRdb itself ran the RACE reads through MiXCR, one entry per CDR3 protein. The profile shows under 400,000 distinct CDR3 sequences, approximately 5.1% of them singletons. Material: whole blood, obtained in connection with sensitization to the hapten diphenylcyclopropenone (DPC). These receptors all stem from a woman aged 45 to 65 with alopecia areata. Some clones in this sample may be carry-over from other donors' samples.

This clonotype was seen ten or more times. CDR3 protein: CSVDTPGRFNEQFF. DNA of the CDR3: TGCAGCGTCGACACGCCTGGACGGTTCAATGAGCAGTTCTTC. This chain joins TRBV29-1 and TRBJ2-1; the D is unclear. V was shortened by 6 bases and J by 6 bases, with 18 bases between the two germline ends. The germline CDR1 and CDR2 sequences are SQVTM and ANQGSEA. This CDR3 is 14 amino acids long.

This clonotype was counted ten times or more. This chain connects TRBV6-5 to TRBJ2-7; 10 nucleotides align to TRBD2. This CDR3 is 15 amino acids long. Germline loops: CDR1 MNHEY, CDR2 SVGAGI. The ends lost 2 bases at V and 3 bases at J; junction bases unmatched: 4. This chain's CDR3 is CASSYQTSGIYEQYF. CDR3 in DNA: TGTGCCAGCAGTTACCAAACTAGCGGGATCTACGAGCAGTACTTC.

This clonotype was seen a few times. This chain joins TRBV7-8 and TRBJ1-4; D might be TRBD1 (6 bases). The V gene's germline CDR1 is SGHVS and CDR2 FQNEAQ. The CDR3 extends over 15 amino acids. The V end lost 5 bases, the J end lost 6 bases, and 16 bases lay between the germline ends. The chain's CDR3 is CASSPKGHRDEKLFF. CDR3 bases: TGTGCCAGCAGCCCTAAGGGACATAGGGATGAAAAACTGTTTTTT. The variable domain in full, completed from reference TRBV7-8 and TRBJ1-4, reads GAGVSQSPRYKVAKRGQDVALRCDPISGHVSLFWYQQALGQGPEFLTYFQNEAQLDKSGLPSDRFFAERPEGSVSTLKIQRTQQEDSAVYLCASSPKGHRDEKLFFGSGTQLSVL.

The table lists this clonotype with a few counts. CDR3 loop: CSARDIGVTEAFF. The CDR3 DNA reads as TGCAGTGCTAGAGATATCGGGGTCACTGAAGCTTTCTTT. The V call is TRBV20-1, the J call TRBJ1-1; D unclear. Trimming pared 0 bases from V and 4 bases from J, leaving 9 bases between. Germline V lookup: CDR1 DFQATT, CDR2 SNEGSKA (reference sequence). The CDR3 sequence is 13 residues long.

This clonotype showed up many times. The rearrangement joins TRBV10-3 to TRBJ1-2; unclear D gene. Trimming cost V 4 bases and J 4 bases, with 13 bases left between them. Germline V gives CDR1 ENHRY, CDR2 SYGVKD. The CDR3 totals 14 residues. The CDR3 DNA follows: TGTGCCATCAGTGTCGCCCTCGGCATCTATGGCTACACCTTC. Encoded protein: CAISVALGIYGYTF.

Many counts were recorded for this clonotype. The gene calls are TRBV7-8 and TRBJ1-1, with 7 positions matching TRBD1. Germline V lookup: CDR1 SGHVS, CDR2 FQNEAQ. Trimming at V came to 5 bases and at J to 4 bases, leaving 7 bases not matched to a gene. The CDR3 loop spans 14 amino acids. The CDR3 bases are TGTGCCAGCAGCAATCACGGGACAGCCACTGAAGCTTTCTTT. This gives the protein CASSNHGTATEAFF.